The 8 T cell receptor beta chains in this list originate from one sample, sequenced in a study of control samples from healthy donors and cancer patients. The data were produced by immunoSEQ multiplex PCR, yet TCRdb's version contains in-frame clones alone and is incomplete. The sample shows 65,000 to 95,000 clones, around 87% of them seen only once. What was sequenced was blood. Receptors were obtained from a man aged 45-65 years in good health.

The chain has TRBV7-2 and TRBJ2-7; D gene uncertain. The CDR3 covers 14 residues. The V gene's germline CDR1 is SGHTA and CDR2 FQGNSA. Trimming took off 1 base at V and 0 bases at J, with 7 bases between the two ends. The CDR3 spells CASSLGGPSYEQYV. The CDR3 DNA is TGTGCCAGCAGCTTAGGCGGCCCCTCCTACGAGCAGTACGTC.

V gene TRBV6-5 combines with J gene TRBJ2-1; 7 bases align to TRBD1. The CDR3 loop spans 14 amino acids. CDR1 MNHEY and CDR2 SVGAGI come from the germline V gene. V shed 5 bases and J 7 bases; nucleotides not matched to a gene: 8. The CDR3 DNA is TGTGCCAGCAGTAGAAACAGGGGTGAGAATGAGCAGTTCTTC. Amino acid sequence: CASSRNRGENEQFF.

This chain connects TRBV15 to TRBJ1-1, with TRBD1 matching over 8 bases. The V gene end was trimmed by 4 bases and the J gene end by 1 base; junction bases not matched to a gene: 2. Germline V gene lookup returns CDR1 LNHNV and CDR2 YYDKDF (reference sequence). There are 14 residues in the CDR3. CDR3 sequence (DNA): TGTGCCACCAGCATCGACAGGGGGAACACTGAAGCTTTCTTT. Translation gives CATSIDRGNTEAFF.

The V and J genes are TRBV7-3 and TRBJ2-3; the D is unclear. The germline CDR1 and CDR2 sequences are SGHTA and FQGTGA. The CDR3 extends over 13 amino acids. V lost 5 bases and J lost 1, with 7 bases in between. CDR3 bases: TGTGCCAGCAGCCGACATGGCACAGATACGCAGTATTTT. This sequence encodes CASSRHGTDTQYF.

This clone was counted once. The V call is TRBV4-1, the J call TRBJ2-7; a weak D match, TRBD1 (5 bases). CDR1 is MGHRA and CDR2 is YSYEKL in the germline V gene. The V end lost 4 bases, the J end lost 0 bases, and 16 bases lay between the germline ends. The CDR3 spans 16 residues. In nucleotides, the CDR3 is TGCGCCAGCAGCCGTGGAACAGGTTCGAGCTCCTACGAGCAGTACTTC. It encodes CASSRGTGSSSYEQYF.

V gene TRBV7-6 combines with J gene TRBJ2-1; 11 positions agree with TRBD2. The CDR3 is 16 amino acids. V trimming: 0 bases; J trimming: 6 bases; junction bases outside the gene matches: 4. Germline V CDR1 and CDR2: SGHVS, FNYEAQ. The chain's CDR3 is CASSLAGLAVLNEQFF. CDR3 bases: TGTGCCAGCAGCTTAGCGGGACTAGCGGTCCTCAATGAGCAGTTCTTC. Supplemented by reference TRBV7-6 and TRBJ2-1, the full variable domain reads GAGVSQSPRYKVTKRGQDVALRCDPISGHVSLYWYRQALGQGPEFLTYFNYEAQQDKSGLPNDRFSAERPEGSISTLTIQRTEQRDSAMYRCASSLAGLAVLNEQFFGPGTRLTVL.

With regard to this clone: Other nucleotide sequences in the sample specify the same CDR3. The V and J genes are TRBV11-3 and TRBJ2-1, with no clear D. V lost 0 bases and J lost 9, with 3 bases in between. The CDR3 extends over 11 amino acids. CDR1 and CDR2 from the germline V gene are SGHNT and YENEEA. The chain's CDR3 is CASSLEGEQFF. The CDR3 region has the DNA TGTGCCAGCAGCTTAGAGGGTGAGCAGTTCTTC.

This CDR3 is CASRPQGHYGYTF. Here the CDR3 DNA reads TGTGCCAGCAGACCACAGGGTCACTATGGCTACACCTTC. The chain carries TRBV2 and TRBJ1-2; D may be TRBD1 (6 bases). Trimming stripped 6 bases from V and 3 bases from J, with 11 bases between. The CDR3 covers 13 residues. Germline V gives CDR1 SNHLY, CDR2 FYNNEI. Based on the CDR3 plus reference TRBV2 and TRBJ1-2, the full variable domain is EPEVTQTPSHQVTQMGQEVILRCVPISNHLYFYWYRQILGQKVEFLVSFYNNEISEKSEIFDDQFSVERPDGSNFTLKIRSTKLEDSAMYFCASRPQGHYGYTFGSGTRLTVV.